A single sample is the source of the 22 T cell receptor beta chains below, sequenced in a study of T cell changes during pregnancy in multiple sclerosis. Clones were read by immunoSEQ multiplex PCR, and TCRdb kept only the in-frame ones, dropping some. In the table there are some 24,000 clones, around 86% of which are singletons. Sample: CD4+ T cells from peripheral blood mononuclear cells, taken in the second trimester of pregnancy. The receptors come from a female donor in good health, enrolled as a control in a pregnancy study.

Here the CDR3 reads CASSLSGTGPGYTF. In DNA, the CDR3 is TGTGCCAGCAGTTTATCAGGGACAGGGCCTGGCTACACCTTC. V gene TRBV28 combines with J gene TRBJ1-2; 9 bases line up with TRBD1. CDR3 length: 14 residues. Germline V gives CDR1 MDHEN, CDR2 SYDVKM. The junction had 4 bases not matched to a gene; V was cut back by 1 base and J by 7 bases.

This chain joins TRBV28 and TRBJ2-2; 12 bases align to TRBD2. This CDR3 comprises 19 residues. Germline lookup yields CDR1 MDHEN and CDR2 SYDVKM. V dropped 5 bases and J dropped 1; count of bases not matched to a gene: 11. The CDR3 bases are TGTGCCAGCAGTCGTCCCCGGGCTAGCGGGAGGGTGAACACCGGGGAGCTGTTTTTT. As protein: CASSRPRASGRVNTGELFF.

The chain combines TRBV7-8 with TRBJ1-4; D might be TRBD1 (6 bases). CDR3 length equals 15 residues. CDR1 and CDR2 from the germline V gene are SGHVS and FQNEAQ. Trimming took off 3 bases at V and 1 base at J, with 9 bases between the two ends. The CDR3 sequence: CASSFQGRTNEKLFF. In nucleotides, the CDR3 is TGTGCCAGCAGCTTCCAGGGGAGAACTAATGAAAAACTGTTTTTT. Full variable domain (rest looked up from reference TRBV7-8 and TRBJ1-4): GAGVSQSPRYKVAKRGQDVALRCDPISGHVSLFWYQQALGQGPEFLTYFQNEAQLDKSGLPSDRFFAERPEGSVSTLKIQRTQQEDSAVYLCASSFQGRTNEKLFFGSGTQLSVL.

The rearrangement uses TRBV5-1 and TRBJ2-7; 10 nucleotides agree with TRBD2. The germline gives CDR1 SGHRS, CDR2 YFSETQ. CDR3 length equals 14 residues. The junction had 4 bases not matched to a gene; V was cut back by 2 bases and J by 5 bases. In nucleotides, the CDR3 is TGCGCCAGCAGCTTAGCGGGAGGGCCTGACGAGCAGTACTTC. Translating it yields CASSLAGGPDEQYF.

The chain carries TRBV30 and TRBJ2-7; weak D call: TRBD2 (7 bases). Trimming left V 3 bases short and J 0 bases short, with 12 bases between. Germline V gene lookup returns CDR1 GTSNPN and CDR2 SVGIG (reference sequence). The CDR3 length is 14 residues. The CDR3, as DNA: TGTGCCTGGAGCCTAGGGGGGGCCTCCTACGAGCAGTACTTC. Protein sequence: CAWSLGGASYEQYF.

The V call is TRBV10-3, the J call TRBJ2-7; the match to TRBD2 covers 8 bases. Germline V gene data show CDR1 as ENHRY and CDR2 as SYGVKD. This CDR3 is 14 amino acids long. J gave up 3 bases and V 5 bases, and 6 bases lay outside the gene matches. The CDR3 region has the DNA TGTGCCATCAGTCCTCGGGGGGGGGACTACGAGCAGTACTTC. The encoded protein is CAISPRGGDYEQYF.

The chain uses TRBV5-3 and TRBJ2-1, with D unclear. TRBV5-3 is noted as an ORF with a role that remains uncertain. The ends were cut back, 3 bases at V and 8 bases at J, with 6 bases in the middle. The CDR3 length is 11 residues. The CDR3 DNA reads TGTGCCAGAAGCTACAGTGATGAGCAGTTCTTC. Protein sequence: CARSYSDEQFF.

The gene calls are TRBV5-4 and TRBJ1-3; tentative D call: TRBD1 (6 bases). The V end lost 3 bases, the J end lost 0 bases, and 10 bases lay between the germline ends. In germline, CDR1 is SGHNT, CDR2 YYREEE (reference sequence). This CDR3 has 15 residues. CDR3 nucleotides: TGTGCCAGCAGCTCTACAGGGAGCTCTGGAAACACCATATATTTT. This encodes CASSSTGSSGNTIYF.

The chain combines TRBV25-1 with TRBJ1-1; unclear D gene. The V and J ends lost 4 bases and 2 bases respectively, with 14 bases between them. Germline-derived CDR1 and CDR2 are MGHDK and SYGVNS. CDR3 length: 15 amino acids. CDR3 protein: CASSADTLTNTEAFF. CDR3 DNA sequence: TGTGCCAGCAGTGCGGATACTCTGACTAACACTGAAGCTTTCTTT.

The V gene is TRBV18, the J gene TRBJ1-2; D remains unclear. Between the trimmed V and J ends, which lost 3 bases and 4 bases, there was a span of 15 bases. The CDR3 covers 15 residues. Per the germline V gene, CDR1 is KGHSH and CDR2 is LQKENI. The CDR3 coding sequence is TGTGCCAGCTCACCCGTTGGGGAGCCCTTCTATGGCTACACCTTC. Translation gives CASSPVGEPFYGYTF.

V and J are TRBV7-9 and TRBJ1-1, with a weak D call TRBD1 (5 bases). The germline V gene encodes CDR1 SEHNR and CDR2 FQNEAQ (reference sequence). V was pared by 4 bases and J by 8 bases, with 11 bases between. The CDR3 totals 12 residues. The CDR3 spells CASSSQTDEAFF. In nucleotides, the CDR3 is TGTGCCAGCAGCTCACAGACAGACGAAGCTTTCTTT.

V and J are TRBV11-2 and TRBJ2-7, with 11 bases identical to TRBD2. The CDR3 contains 14 residues. The germline V gene encodes CDR1 SGHAT and CDR2 FQNNGV. V was clipped by 6 bases and J by 3 bases; unmatched bases: 4. CDR3: CASRGLAVGYEQYF. In DNA form, the CDR3 reads TGTGCCAGCAGGGGACTAGCGGTGGGCTACGAGCAGTACTTC.

The V and J genes are TRBV19 and TRBJ1-2; TRBD1 matches 9 bases. The CDR3 loop spans 14 amino acids. V lost 4 bases and J lost 5; bases outside the gene matches: 5. Germline V lookup: CDR1 LNHDA, CDR2 SQIVND (reference sequence). The CDR3 coding sequence is TGTGCCAGTAGTACCGCGGACAGGGGATATGGCTACACCTTC. Protein: CASSTADRGYGYTF.

This rearrangement joins TRBV11-2 to TRBJ1-2; maybe TRBD1 (6 bases). Trimming left V 3 bases short and J 1 base short, with 15 bases between. This CDR3 region has 16 residues. Germline values: CDR1 SGHAT, CDR2 FQNNGV. The CDR3 is CASSFTGSLINYGYTF. The CDR3 nucleotides are TGTGCCAGCAGCTTTACAGGGTCCTTAATTAACTATGGCTACACCTTC.

The rearrangement links TRBV2 to TRBJ1-6; a weak D match, TRBD1 (5 bases). Trimming left V 7 bases short and J 6 bases short, with 16 bases between. Per the germline V gene, CDR1 is SNHLY and CDR2 is FYNNEI. The CDR3 is made up of 15 amino acids. The CDR3 DNA reads as TGTGCCAGCATTGGAGGAGGGGTGATTAATTCACCCCTCCACTTT. As protein: CASIGGGVINSPLHF.

The chain carries TRBV19 and TRBJ2-5; D perhaps matches TRBD2 (5 bases). V was pared by 6 bases and J by 5 bases, with 7 bases between. The CDR3 consists of 11 residues. CDR1 is LNHDA and CDR2 is SQIVND in the germline V gene (reference sequence). CDR3 residues: CASRGGETQYF. CDR3 nucleotide sequence: TGTGCCAGTAGAGGCGGGGAGACCCAGTACTTC.

J is TRBJ2-1 and V is TRBV7-2; TRBD2 is a possible D gene (6 bases). The V gene lost 1 base and the J gene lost 7 bases, with 17 bases spanning the gap. The germline gives CDR1 SGHTA, CDR2 FQGNSA. The CDR3 consists of 16 residues. The CDR3 region has the DNA TGTGCCAGCAGCTTAGAGGTCAGCCGGGGGTTAAATGAGCAGTTCTTC. Protein: CASSLEVSRGLNEQFF.

The chain recombines TRBV29-1 with TRBJ2-5, with TRBD2 matching 13 bases. The germline CDR1 and CDR2 sequences are SQVTM and ANQGSEA. Trimming took 8 bases from V and 2 from J; bases not matched to a gene: 5. The CDR3 consists of 14 residues. This CDR3 reads CSSRLAGGQETQYF. The CDR3 bases are TGCAGCTCCCGACTAGCGGGAGGTCAAGAGACCCAGTACTTC.

V is TRBV28 and J is TRBJ1-6, with a possible D match to TRBD1 (5 bases). The ends were cut back, 5 bases at V and 5 bases at J, with 13 bases in the middle. CDR3 length: 15 residues. The germline CDR1 and CDR2 sequences are MDHEN and SYDVKM. CDR3 bases: TGTGCCAGCAGTACGCCCGACAGAGATAATTCACCCCTCCACTTT. Residues: CASSTPDRDNSPLHF.

The count of this clone is one. The rearrangement joins TRBV7-6 to TRBJ2-1, with D tentatively TRBD2 (5 bases). CDR1 and CDR2 (germline): SGHVS, FNYEAQ. The CDR3 contains 14 residues. With 1 base removed from V and 10 bases from J, the gap between germline ends came to 14 bases. In DNA form, the CDR3 reads TGTGCCAGCAGCTTAGGAGAGACAACGGGGGAGCAGTTCTTC. This translates into CASSLGETTGEQFF.

J is TRBJ2-7 and V is TRBV6-5; TRBD1 aligns across 8 bases. Losses at the gene ends were 0 bases for V and 4 bases for J; bases not matched to a gene: 5. CDR1 and CDR2 (germline): MNHEY, SVGAGI. The CDR3 loop spans 15 amino acids. This CDR3 reads CASSYSQGAGYEQYF. CDR3 sequence (DNA): TGTGCCAGCAGTTACTCGCAGGGGGCGGGTTACGAGCAGTACTTC.

The CDR3 reads CASSEFRGRGNEKLFF. The CDR3 region has the DNA TGTGCCAGCAGTGAATTTCGGGGGAGAGGTAATGAAAAACTGTTTTTT. This sequence joins TRBV25-1 and TRBJ1-4; a possible D gene is TRBD1 (5 bases). V lost 1 base, J lost 4 bases, and 13 bases lay in between. This CDR3 spans 16 amino acids. CDR1 and CDR2 from the germline V gene are MGHDK and SYGVNS.